This T cell receptor (beta chain) was identified during a study of spatial heterogeneity in lung cancer. The CDR3 spans 11 residues. With 0 bases removed from V and 5 bases from J, the gap between germline ends came to 3 bases. Germline CDR1 SGDLS, CDR2 YYNGEE. Unique molecular identifiers, one per molecule, were present on every TCR cDNA molecule. In TCRdb, the 5' RACE reads were re-called with MiXCR into one record per CDR3 protein. The table has approximately 90,000 distinct CDR3 sequences, over 8.5% seen once; the top ten hold 6.9%. Time point indicated: sample taken at primary tumor resection. Extraction of whole RNA from tumor, nontumor lung or frozen PBMC preceded unsorted sequencing. This clonotype was counted only a few times.

Sequences were derived from PBMCs, sampled at surgery. The receptor's source is a male donor with early-stage non-small cell lung cancer. The chain recombines TRBV9 with TRBJ2-7; D not resolved. The CDR3 DNA sequence: TGTGCCAGCAGCGTAGATAACGAGCAGTACTTC. Amino acid sequence: CASSVDNEQYF.